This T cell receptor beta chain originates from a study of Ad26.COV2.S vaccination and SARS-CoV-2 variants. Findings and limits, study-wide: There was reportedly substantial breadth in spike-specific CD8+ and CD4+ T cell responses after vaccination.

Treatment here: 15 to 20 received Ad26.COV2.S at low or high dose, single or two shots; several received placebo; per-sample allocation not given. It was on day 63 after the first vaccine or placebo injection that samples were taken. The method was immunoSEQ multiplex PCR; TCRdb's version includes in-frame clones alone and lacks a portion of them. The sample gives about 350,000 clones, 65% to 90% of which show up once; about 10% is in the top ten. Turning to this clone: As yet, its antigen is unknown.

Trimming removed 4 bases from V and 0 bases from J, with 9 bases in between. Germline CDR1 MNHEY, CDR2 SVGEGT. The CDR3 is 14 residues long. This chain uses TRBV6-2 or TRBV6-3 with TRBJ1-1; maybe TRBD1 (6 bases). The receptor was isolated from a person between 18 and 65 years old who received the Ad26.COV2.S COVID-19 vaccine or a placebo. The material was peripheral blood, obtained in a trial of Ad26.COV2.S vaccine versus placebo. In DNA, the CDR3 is TGTGCCAGCAGTTCGGACAGCATGAACACTGAAGCTTTCTTT. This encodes CASSSDSMNTEAFF.